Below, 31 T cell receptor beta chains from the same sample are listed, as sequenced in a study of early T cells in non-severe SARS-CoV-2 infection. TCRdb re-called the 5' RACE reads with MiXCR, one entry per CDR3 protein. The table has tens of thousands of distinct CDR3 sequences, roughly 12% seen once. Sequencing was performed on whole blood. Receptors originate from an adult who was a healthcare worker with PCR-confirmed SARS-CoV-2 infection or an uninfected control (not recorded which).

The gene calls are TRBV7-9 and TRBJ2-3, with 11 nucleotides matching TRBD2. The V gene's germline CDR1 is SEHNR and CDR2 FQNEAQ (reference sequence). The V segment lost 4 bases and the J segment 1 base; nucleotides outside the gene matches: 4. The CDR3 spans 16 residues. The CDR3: CASSSIAGGRTDTQYF. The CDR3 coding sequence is TGTGCCAGCAGCTCCATAGCGGGAGGGCGCACAGATACGCAGTATTTT.

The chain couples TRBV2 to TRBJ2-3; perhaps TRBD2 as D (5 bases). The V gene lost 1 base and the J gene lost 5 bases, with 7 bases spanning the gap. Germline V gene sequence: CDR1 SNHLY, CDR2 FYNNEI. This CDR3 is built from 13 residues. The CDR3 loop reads CASSEGGVDTQYF. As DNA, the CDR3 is TGTGCCAGCAGTGAAGGGGGAGTAGATACGCAGTATTTT.

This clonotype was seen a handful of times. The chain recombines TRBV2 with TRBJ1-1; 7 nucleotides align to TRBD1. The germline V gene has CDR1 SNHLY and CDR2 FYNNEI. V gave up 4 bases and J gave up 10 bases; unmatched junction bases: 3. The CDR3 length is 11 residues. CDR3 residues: CASSGRGPAFF. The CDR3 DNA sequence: TGTGCCAGCAGTGGAAGGGGGCCAGCTTTCTTT.

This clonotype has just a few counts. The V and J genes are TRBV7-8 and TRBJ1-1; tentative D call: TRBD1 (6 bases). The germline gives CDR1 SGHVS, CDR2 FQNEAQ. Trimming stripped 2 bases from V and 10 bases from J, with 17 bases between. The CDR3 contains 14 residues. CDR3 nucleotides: TGTGCCAGCAGCTTATCGACGGGGGCGGTCGGAGCTTTCTTT. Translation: CASSLSTGAVGAFF.

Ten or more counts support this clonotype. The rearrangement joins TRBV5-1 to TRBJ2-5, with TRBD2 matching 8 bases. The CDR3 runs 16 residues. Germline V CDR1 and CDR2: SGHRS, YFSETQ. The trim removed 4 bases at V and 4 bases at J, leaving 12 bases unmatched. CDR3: CASSRGLADPVETQYF. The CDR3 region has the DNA TGCGCCAGCAGCCGAGGACTAGCTGATCCGGTAGAGACCCAGTACTTC.

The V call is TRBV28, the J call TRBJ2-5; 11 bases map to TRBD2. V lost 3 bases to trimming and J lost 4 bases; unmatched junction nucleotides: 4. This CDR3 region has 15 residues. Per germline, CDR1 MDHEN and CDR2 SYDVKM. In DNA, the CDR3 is TGTGCCAGCAGTTTCCTAGCGGGAGGCGGAGAGACCCAGTACTTC. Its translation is CASSFLAGGGETQYF.

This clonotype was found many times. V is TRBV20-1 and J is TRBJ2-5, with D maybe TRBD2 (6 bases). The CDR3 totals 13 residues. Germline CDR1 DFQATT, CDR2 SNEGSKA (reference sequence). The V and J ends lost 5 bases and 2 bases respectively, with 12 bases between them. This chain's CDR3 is CSALLLAQETQYF. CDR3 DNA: TGCAGTGCTTTACTACTAGCACAAGAGACCCAGTACTTC.

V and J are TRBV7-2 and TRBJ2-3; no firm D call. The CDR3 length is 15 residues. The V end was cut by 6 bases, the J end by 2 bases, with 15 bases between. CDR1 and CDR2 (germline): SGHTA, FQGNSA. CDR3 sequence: CASRTGPILTDTQYF. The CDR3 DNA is TGTGCCAGCAGAACTGGACCCATACTCACAGATACGCAGTATTTT.

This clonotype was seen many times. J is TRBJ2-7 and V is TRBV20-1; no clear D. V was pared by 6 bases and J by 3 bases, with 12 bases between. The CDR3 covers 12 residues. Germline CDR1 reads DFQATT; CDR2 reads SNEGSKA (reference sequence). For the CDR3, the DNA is TGCAGTGCCATTTTTGAGGTCTACGAGCAGTACTTC. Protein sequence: CSAIFEVYEQYF.

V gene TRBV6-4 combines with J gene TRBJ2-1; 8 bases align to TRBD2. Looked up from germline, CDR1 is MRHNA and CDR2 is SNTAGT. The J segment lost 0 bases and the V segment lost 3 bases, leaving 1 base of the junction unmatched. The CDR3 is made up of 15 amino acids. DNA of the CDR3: TGTGCCAGCAGTGAAAGCGGGAGCTCCTACAATGAGCAGTTCTTC. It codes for CASSESGSSYNEQFF.

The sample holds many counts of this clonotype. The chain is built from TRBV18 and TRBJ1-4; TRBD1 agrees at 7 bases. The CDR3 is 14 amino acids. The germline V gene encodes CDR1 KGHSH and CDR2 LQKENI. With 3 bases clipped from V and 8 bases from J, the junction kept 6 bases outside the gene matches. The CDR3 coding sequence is TGTGCCAGCTCACCGACAGGGAAACGCGAAAAACTGTTTTTT. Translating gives CASSPTGKREKLFF.

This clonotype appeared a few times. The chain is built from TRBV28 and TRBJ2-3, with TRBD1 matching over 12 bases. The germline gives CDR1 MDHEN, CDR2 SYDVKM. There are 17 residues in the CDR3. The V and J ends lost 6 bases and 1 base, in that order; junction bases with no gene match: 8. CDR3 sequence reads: CASSRPGTGGGTDTQYF. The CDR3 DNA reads TGTGCCAGCAGCCGTCCCGGGACAGGGGGCGGCACAGATACGCAGTATTTT.

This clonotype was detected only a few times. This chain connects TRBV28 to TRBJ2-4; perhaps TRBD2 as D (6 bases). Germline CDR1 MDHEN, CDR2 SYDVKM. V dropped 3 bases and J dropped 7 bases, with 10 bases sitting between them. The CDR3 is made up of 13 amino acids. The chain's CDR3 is CASSFQGGNIQYF. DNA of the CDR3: TGTGCCAGCAGTTTCCAGGGAGGTAACATTCAGTACTTC.

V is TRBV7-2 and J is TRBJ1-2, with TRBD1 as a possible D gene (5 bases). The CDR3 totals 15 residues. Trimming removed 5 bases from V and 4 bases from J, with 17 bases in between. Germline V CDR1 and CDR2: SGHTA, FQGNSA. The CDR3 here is CASSPEAIGGYGYTF. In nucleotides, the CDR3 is TGTGCCAGCAGCCCCGAAGCTATTGGGGGCTATGGCTACACCTTC.

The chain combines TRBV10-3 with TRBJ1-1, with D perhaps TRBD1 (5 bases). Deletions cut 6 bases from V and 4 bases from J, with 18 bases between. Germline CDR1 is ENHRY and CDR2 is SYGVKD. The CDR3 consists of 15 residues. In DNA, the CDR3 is TGTGCCATCAGATCCCGGGAGGACAAGCGCACTGAAGCTTTCTTT. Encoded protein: CAIRSREDKRTEAFF.

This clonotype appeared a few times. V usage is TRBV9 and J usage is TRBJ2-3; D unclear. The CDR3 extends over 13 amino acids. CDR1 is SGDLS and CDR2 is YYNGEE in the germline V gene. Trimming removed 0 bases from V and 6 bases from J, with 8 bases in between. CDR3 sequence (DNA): TGTGCCAGCAGCGTAGACCGAGCCGATACGCAGTATTTT. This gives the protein CASSVDRADTQYF.

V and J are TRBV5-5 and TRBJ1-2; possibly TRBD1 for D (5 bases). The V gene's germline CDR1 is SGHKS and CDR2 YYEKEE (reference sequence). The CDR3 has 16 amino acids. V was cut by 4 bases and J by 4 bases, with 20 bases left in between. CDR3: CASSPSGGVRAYGYTF. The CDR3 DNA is TGTGCCAGCAGCCCCAGTGGGGGGGTGAGGGCCTATGGCTACACCTTC.

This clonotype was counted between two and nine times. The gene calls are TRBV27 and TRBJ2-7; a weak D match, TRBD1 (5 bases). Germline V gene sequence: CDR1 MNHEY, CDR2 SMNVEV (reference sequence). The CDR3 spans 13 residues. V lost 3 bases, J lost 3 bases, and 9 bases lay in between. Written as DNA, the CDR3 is TGTGCCAGCAGTTTTGAGCAGGGCTACGAGCAGTACTTC. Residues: CASSFEQGYEQYF.

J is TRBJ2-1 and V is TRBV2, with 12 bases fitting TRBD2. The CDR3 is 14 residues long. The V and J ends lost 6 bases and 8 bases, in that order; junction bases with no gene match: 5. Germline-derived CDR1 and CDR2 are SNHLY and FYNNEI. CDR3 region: CASRATSGRDEQFF. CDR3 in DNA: TGTGCCAGCAGGGCGACTAGCGGGAGAGATGAGCAGTTCTTC.

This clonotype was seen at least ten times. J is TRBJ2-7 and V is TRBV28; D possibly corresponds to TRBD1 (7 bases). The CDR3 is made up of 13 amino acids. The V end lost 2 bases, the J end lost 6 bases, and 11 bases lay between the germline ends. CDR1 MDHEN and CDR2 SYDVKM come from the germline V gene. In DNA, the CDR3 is TGTGCCAGCAGTTTAGGGAGGACAGGCGAGCAGTACTTC. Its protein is CASSLGRTGEQYF.

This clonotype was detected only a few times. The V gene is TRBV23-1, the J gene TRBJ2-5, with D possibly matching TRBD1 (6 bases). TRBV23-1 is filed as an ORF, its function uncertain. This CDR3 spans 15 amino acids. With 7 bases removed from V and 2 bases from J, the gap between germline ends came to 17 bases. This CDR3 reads CASTPRDRFQETQYF. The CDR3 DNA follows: TGCGCCAGCACTCCCCGAGACAGGTTTCAAGAGACCCAGTACTTC.

CDR3 coding DNA: TGTGCCAGCAGGAACAGTAGATCCTATAATTCACCCCTCCACTTT. Translating gives CASRNSRSYNSPLHF. The chain has TRBV27 and TRBJ1-6; no clear D gene. The CDR3 is made up of 15 amino acids. Trimming took 6 bases from V and 1 from J, leaving 10 bases between them. The germline gives CDR1 MNHEY, CDR2 SMNVEV (reference sequence).

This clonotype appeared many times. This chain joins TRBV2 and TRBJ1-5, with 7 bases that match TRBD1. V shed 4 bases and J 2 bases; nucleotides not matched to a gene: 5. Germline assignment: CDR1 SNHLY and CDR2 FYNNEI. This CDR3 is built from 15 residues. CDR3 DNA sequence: TGTGCCAGCAGTGGAGACAGGGTCGGCAATCAGCCCCAGCATTTT. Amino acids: CASSGDRVGNQPQHF.

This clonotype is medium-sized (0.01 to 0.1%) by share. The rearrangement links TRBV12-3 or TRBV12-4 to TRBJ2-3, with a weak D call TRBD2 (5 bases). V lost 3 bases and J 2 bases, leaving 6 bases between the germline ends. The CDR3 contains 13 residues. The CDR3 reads CASSFGLTDTQYF. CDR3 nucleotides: TGTGCCAGCAGTTTCGGACTCACAGATACGCAGTATTTT.

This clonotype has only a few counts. In DNA, the CDR3 is TGTGCCAGCAGCTTAAGCGGGAGGGCCTACGGCACAGATACGCAGTATTTT. It is translated as CASSLSGRAYGTDTQYF. J is TRBJ2-3 and V is TRBV7-9; the match to TRBD2 covers 10 bases. The V gene end was trimmed by 2 bases and the J gene end by 1 base; junction bases not matched to a gene: 6. The CDR3 is 17 residues long. CDR1 is SEHNR and CDR2 is FQNEAQ in the germline V gene (reference sequence).

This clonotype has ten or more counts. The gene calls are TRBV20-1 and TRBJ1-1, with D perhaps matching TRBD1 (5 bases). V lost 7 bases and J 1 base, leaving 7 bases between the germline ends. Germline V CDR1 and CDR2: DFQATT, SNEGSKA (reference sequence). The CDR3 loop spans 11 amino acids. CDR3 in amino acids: CSVGENTEAFF. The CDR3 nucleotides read TGCAGTGTAGGGGAGAACACTGAAGCTTTCTTT.

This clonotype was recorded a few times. CDR3 loop: CASSSGRMREKLFF. CDR3 in DNA: TGTGCCAGCAGTTCGGGACGGATGAGGGAAAAACTGTTTTTT. The genes are TRBV28 and TRBJ1-4, with D perhaps matching TRBD1 (5 bases). Germline loops: CDR1 MDHEN, CDR2 SYDVKM. This CDR3 is 14 amino acids long. V dropped 4 bases and J dropped 8 bases, with 14 bases sitting between them.

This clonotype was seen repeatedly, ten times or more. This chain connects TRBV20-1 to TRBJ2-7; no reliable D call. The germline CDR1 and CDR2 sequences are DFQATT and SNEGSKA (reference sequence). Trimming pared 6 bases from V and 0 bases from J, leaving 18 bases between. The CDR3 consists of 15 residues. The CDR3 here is CSAASPTHSSYEQYF. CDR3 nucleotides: TGCAGTGCCGCGTCACCGACGCACAGCTCCTACGAGCAGTACTTC.

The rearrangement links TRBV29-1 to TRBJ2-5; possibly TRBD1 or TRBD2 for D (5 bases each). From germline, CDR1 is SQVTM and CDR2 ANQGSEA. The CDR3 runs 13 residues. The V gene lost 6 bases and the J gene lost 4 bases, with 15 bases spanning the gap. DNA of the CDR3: TGCAGCGTAATTCGGGACGGTGGAGAGACCCAGTACTTC. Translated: CSVIRDGGETQYF.

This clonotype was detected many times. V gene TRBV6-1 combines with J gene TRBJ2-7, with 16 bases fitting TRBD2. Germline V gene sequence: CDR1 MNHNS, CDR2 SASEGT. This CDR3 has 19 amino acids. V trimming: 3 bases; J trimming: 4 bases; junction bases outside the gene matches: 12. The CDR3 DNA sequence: TGTGCCAGCAGTGATGGGGGACTAGCGGGAGGGACTTCCTTGTACGAGCAGTACTTC. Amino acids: CASSDGGLAGGTSLYEQYF.

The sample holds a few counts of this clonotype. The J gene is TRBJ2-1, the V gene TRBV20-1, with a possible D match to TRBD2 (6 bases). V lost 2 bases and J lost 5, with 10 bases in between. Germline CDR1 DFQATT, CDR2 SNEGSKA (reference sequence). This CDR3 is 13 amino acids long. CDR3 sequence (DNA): TGCAGTGCTAGATGGGCTAGCGACAATGAGCAGTTCTTC. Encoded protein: CSARWASDNEQFF.